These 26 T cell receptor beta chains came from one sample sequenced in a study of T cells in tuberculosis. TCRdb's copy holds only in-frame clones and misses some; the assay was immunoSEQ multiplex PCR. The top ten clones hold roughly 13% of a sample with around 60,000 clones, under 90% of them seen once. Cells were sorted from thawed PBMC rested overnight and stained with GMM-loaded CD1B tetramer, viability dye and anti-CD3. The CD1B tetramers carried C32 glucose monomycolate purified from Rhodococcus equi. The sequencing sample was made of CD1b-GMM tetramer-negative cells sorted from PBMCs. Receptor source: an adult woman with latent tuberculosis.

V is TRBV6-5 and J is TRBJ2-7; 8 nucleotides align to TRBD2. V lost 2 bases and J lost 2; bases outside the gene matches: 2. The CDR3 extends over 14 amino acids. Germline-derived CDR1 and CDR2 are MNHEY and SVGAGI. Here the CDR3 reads CASSYPAGAYEQYF. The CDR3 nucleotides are TGTGCCAGCAGTTACCCAGCGGGGGCCTACGAGCAGTACTTC.

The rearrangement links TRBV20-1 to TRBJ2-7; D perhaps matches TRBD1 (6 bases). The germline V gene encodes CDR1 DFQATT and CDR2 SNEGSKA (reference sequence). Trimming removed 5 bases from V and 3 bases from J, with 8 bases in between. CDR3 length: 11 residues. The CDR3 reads CSAGDIYEQYF. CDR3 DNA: TGCAGTGCTGGGGACATCTACGAGCAGTACTTC.

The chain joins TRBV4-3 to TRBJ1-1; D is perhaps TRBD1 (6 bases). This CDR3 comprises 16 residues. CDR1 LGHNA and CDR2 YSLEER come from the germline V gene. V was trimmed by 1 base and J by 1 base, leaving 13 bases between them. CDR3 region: CASSQGLTGWNTEAFF. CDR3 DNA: TGCGCCAGCAGCCAAGGCTTGACAGGTTGGAACACTGAAGCTTTCTTT.

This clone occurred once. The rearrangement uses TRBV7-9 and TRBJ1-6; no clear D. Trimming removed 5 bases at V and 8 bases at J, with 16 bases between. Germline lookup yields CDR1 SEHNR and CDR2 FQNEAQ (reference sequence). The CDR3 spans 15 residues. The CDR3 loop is CASSASSPPDSPLHF. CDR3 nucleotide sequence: TGTGCCAGCAGCGCCTCGAGCCCCCCGGATTCACCCCTCCACTTT.

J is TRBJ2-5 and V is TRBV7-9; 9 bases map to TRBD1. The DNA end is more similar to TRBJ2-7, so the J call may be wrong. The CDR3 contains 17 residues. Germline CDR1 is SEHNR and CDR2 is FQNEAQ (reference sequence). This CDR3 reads CASSPLVGTGTTYEQYF. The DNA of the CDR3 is TGTGCCAGCAGCCCCCTTGTGGGGACAGGGACCACCTACGAGCAGTACTTC.

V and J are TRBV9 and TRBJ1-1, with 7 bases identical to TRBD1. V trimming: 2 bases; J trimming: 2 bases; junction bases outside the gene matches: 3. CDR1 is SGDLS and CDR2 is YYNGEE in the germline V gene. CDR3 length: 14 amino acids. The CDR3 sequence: CASSVDRNNTEAFF. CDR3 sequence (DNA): TGTGCCAGCAGCGTGGACAGGAATAACACTGAAGCTTTCTTT.

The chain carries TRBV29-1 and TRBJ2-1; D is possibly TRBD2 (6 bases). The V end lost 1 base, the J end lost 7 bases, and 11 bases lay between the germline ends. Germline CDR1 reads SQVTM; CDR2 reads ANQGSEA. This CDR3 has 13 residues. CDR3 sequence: CSVEGKTRNEQFF. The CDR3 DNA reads TGCAGCGTTGAAGGGAAGACTAGAAATGAGCAGTTCTTC.

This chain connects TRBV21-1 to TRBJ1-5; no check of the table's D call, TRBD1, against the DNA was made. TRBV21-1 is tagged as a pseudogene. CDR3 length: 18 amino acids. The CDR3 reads CASSRYRDRAYSNQPQHF. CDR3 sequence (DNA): TGTGCCAGCAGCAGGTACCGGGACAGAGCCTATAGCAATCAGCCCCAGCATTTT.

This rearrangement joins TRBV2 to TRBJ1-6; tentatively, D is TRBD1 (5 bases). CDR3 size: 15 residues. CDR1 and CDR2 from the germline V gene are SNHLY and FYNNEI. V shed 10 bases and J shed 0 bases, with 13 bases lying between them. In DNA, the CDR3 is TGTGCCATCCACCAGGGTGACTCCTATAATTCACCCCTCCACTTT. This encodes CAIHQGDSYNSPLHF.

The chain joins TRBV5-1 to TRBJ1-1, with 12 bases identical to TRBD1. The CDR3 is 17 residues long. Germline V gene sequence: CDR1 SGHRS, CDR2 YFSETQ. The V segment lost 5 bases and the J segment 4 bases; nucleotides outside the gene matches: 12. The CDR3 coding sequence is TGCGCCAGCAGTTCCATAACCGGGACAGGGGGCTTCACTGAAGCTTTCTTT. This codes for CASSSITGTGGFTEAFF.

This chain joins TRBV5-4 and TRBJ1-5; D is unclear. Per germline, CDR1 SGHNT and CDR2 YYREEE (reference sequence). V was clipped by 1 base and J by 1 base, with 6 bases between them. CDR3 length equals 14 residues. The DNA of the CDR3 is TGTGCCAGCAGCTTGCGAGGGAGCAATCAGCCCCAGCATTTT. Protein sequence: CASSLRGSNQPQHF.

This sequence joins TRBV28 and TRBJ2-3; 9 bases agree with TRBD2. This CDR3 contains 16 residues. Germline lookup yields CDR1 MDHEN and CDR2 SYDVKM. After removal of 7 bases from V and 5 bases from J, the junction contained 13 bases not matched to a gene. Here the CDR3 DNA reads TGTGCCAGCACCGAATCCGGGACTAGCAGGATAGATACGCAGTATTTT. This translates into CASTESGTSRIDTQYF.

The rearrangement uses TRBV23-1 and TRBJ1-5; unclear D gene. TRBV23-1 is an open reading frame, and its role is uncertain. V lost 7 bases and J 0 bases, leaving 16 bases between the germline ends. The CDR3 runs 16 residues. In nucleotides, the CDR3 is TGCGCCAGCACCACAAGCCTGGGAGGTAGCAATCAGCCCCAGCATTTT. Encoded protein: CASTTSLGGSNQPQHF.

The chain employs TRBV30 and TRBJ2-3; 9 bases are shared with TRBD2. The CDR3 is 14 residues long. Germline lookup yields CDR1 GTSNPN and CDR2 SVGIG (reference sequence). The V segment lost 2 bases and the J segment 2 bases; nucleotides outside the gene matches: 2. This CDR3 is CAWSLAGSTDTQYF. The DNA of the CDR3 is TGTGCCTGGAGTCTAGCGGGGTCCACAGATACGCAGTATTTT.

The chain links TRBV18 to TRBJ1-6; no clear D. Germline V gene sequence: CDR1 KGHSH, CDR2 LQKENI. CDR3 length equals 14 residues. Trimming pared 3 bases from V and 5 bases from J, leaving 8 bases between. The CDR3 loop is CASSPVENNSPLHF. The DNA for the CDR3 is TGTGCCAGCTCACCCGTCGAGAATAATTCACCCCTCCACTTT.

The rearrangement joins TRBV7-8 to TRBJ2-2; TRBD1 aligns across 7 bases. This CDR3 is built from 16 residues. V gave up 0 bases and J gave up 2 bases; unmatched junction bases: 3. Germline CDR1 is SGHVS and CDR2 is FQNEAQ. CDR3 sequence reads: CASSLAAGGNTGELFF. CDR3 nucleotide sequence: TGTGCCAGCAGCTTAGCGGCAGGGGGTAACACCGGGGAGCTGTTTTTT.

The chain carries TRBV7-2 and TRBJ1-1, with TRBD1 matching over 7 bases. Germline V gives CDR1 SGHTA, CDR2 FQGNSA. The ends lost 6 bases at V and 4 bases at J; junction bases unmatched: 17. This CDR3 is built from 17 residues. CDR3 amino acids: CASSLNPGQRGRTEAFF. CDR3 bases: TGTGCCAGCAGTCTGAATCCGGGACAGAGAGGTCGCACTGAAGCTTTCTTT.

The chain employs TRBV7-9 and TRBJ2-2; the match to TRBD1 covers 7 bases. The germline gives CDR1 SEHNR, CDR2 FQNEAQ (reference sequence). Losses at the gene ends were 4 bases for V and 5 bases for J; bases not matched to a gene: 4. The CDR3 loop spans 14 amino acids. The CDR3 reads CASSSYRGTGELFF. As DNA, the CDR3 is TGTGCCAGCAGCTCCTACAGGGGAACCGGGGAGCTGTTTTTT.

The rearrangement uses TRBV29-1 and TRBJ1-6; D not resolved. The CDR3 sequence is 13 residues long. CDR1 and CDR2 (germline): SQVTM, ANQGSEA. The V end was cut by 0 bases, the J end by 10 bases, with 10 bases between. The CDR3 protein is CSVEERVGSPLHF. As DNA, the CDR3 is TGCAGCGTTGAAGAACGGGTCGGATCACCCCTCCACTTT.

The CDR3 loop is CASSPQGLTSSYEQYF. Written as DNA, the CDR3 is TGTGCCAGCAGCCCGCAGGGACTAACGAGCTCCTACGAGCAGTACTTC. This chain joins TRBV11-2 and TRBJ2-7; 7 bases match TRBD2. Trimming cost V 5 bases and J 0 bases; bases outside gene matches: 10. CDR1 is SGHAT and CDR2 is FQNNGV in the germline V gene. This CDR3 spans 16 amino acids.

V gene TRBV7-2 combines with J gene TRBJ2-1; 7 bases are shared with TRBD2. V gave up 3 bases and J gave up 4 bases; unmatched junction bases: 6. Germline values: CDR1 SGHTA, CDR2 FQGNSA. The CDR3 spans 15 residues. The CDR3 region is CASSFRAGGYNEQFF. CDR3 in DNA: TGTGCCAGCAGCTTTAGGGCCGGGGGGTACAATGAGCAGTTCTTC.

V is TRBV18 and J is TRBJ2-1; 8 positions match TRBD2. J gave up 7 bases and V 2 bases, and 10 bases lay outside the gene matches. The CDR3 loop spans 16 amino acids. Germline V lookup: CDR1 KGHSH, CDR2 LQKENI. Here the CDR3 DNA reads TGTGCCAGCTCACCATCCAGCGGGAGTTGGGATAATGAGCAGTTCTTC. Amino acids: CASSPSSGSWDNEQFF.

The CDR3 spells CASSLGGSRANTEAFF. CDR3 nucleotide sequence: TGTGCCAGCAGCTTGGGGGGGTCGCGCGCCAACACTGAAGCTTTCTTT. The gene calls are TRBV11-3 and TRBJ1-1, with D maybe TRBD1 (5 bases). The CDR3 spans 16 residues. The ends were cut back, 3 bases at V and 2 bases at J, with 16 bases in the middle. The germline V gene has CDR1 SGHNT and CDR2 YENEEA.

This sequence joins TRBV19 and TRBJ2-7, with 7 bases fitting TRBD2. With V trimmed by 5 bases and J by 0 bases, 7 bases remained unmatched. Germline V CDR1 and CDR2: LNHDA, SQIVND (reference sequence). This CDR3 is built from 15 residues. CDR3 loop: CASSASSGASYEQYF. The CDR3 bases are TGTGCCAGTAGTGCCTCGAGCGGGGCCTCCTACGAGCAGTACTTC.

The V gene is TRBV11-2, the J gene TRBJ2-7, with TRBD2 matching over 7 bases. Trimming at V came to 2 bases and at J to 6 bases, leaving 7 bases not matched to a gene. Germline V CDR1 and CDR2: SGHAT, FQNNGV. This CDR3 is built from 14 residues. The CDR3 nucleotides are TGTGCCAGCAGCTTACCGGCTGGGGGGGGCGAGCAGTACTTC. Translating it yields CASSLPAGGGEQYF.

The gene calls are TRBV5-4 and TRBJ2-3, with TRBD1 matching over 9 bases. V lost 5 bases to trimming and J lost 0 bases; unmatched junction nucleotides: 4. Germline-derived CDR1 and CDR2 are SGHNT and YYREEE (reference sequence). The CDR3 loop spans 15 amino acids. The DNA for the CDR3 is TGTGCCAGCAGTCGACAGGGGGTTAGCACAGATACGCAGTATTTT. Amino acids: CASSRQGVSTDTQYF.